A selection of T cell receptor beta chains follows, all from one sample in a study of T cell repertoires in cytomegalovirus infection. Antigens of these TCRs are unknown. From the reads, TCRdb called clonotypes with MiXCR, one entry per CDR3 protein. The table has fewer than 1,000,000 distinct CDR3 sequences, around 31% seen once. Sequencing used cultured CD8+ T cells from PBMCs, obtained from culture after CMV antigen stimulation. All receptors come from a human donor in good health (CMV status not recorded). Some clones in this sample may be carry-over from other donors' samples. CDR3s include the opening cysteine and the closing phenylalanine or tryptophan. The D gene is left open where the match is weak. Rows may omit the clone size; those that give it use once, few, many or a size class.

v_gene: TRBV10-3
j_gene: TRBJ1-2
abundance: .
d_gene: TRBD1
CDR3aa: CAIGGQGANGYTF
CDR3nt: TGTGCCATCGGAGGACAGGGGGCGAATGGCTACACCTTC

v_gene: TRBV6-6
j_gene: TRBJ2-1
abundance: few
d_gene: TRBD2
CDR3aa: CASSYAGSGGSEQFF
CDR3nt: TGTGCCAGCAGTTACGCGGGTAGCGGGGGGTCTGAGCAGTTCTTC

v_gene: TRBV7-6
j_gene: TRBJ2-2
abundance: .
d_gene: .
CDR3aa: CASSLGTLQGISAGELFF
CDR3nt: TGTGCCAGCAGCTTAGGCACTCTACAGGGTATCAGCGCCGGGGAGCTGTTTTTT

v_gene: TRBV20-1
j_gene: TRBJ1-2
abundance: many
d_gene: .
CDR3aa: CSARDQAGTGGYTF
CDR3nt: TGCAGTGCTAGAGATCAGGCAGGCACCGGAGGCTACACCTTC

v_gene: TRBV20-1
j_gene: TRBJ2-5
abundance: few
d_gene: .
CDR3aa: CSAYNIGRGETQYF
CDR3nt: TGCAGTGCTTACAACATCGGGCGTGGAGAGACCCAGTACTTC

v_gene: TRBV6-6
j_gene: TRBJ2-3
abundance: .
d_gene: .
CDR3aa: CASSYSIQDIFKDTQYF
CDR3nt: TGTGCCAGCAGTTACTCTATACAGGATATTTTCAAAGATACGCAGTATTTT

v_gene: TRBV28
j_gene: TRBJ1-2
abundance: many
d_gene: .
CDR3aa: CASSGPPGGGYTF
CDR3nt: TGTGCCAGCAGTGGACCCCCCGGTGGTGGCTACACCTTC

v_gene: TRBV10-3
j_gene: TRBJ2-3
abundance: .
d_gene: .
CDR3aa: CAISEWGTSSSTDTQYF
CDR3nt: TGTGCCATCAGTGAGTGGGGGACTTCCTCTAGCACAGATACGCAGTATTTT

v_gene: TRBV7-9
j_gene: TRBJ2-1
abundance: many
d_gene: .
CDR3aa: CASSLRRGTDNEQFF
CDR3nt: TGTGCCAGCAGCTTAAGGAGGGGAACAGACAATGAGCAGTTCTTC

v_gene: TRBV7-8
j_gene: TRBJ2-1
abundance: many
d_gene: .
CDR3aa: CASSLVAGHNEQFF
CDR3nt: TGTGCCAGCAGCTTAGTGGCAGGCCACAATGAGCAGTTCTTC

v_gene: TRBV7-9
j_gene: TRBJ2-3
abundance: many
d_gene: .
CDR3aa: CASSLADRAAGDTQYF
CDR3nt: TGTGCCAGCAGCTTAGCGGACCGGGCCGCGGGAGATACGCAGTATTTT

v_gene: TRBV7-9
j_gene: TRBJ2-1
abundance: few
d_gene: .
CDR3aa: CASSPRDVYNEQFF
CDR3nt: TGTGCCAGCAGCCCCCGGGACGTATACAATGAGCAGTTCTTC

v_gene: TRBV20-1
j_gene: TRBJ1-6
abundance: .
d_gene: TRBD1
CDR3aa: CSARMTGSSYNSPLHF
CDR3nt: TGCAGTGCTAGAATGACAGGGAGCTCCTATAATTCACCCCTCCACTTT

v_gene: TRBV10-3
j_gene: TRBJ2-5
abundance: few
d_gene: .
CDR3aa: CAISPWDNQETQYF
CDR3nt: TGTGCCATCAGTCCGTGGGACAACCAAGAGACCCAGTACTTC

v_gene: TRBV19
j_gene: TRBJ2-1
abundance: .
d_gene: TRBD2
CDR3aa: CASSIKPAGLYNEQFF
CDR3nt: TGTGCCAGTAGTATAAAACCAGCGGGGCTCTACAATGAGCAGTTCTTC

v_gene: TRBV2
j_gene: TRBJ2-1
abundance: .
d_gene: TRBD2
CDR3aa: CASSAPITSGGYNEQFF
CDR3nt: TGTGCCAGCAGTGCCCCGATAACTAGCGGGGGATACAATGAGCAGTTCTTC

v_gene: TRBV6-6
j_gene: TRBJ2-1
abundance: once
d_gene: TRBD2
CDR3aa: CATSTSGVGNEQFF
CDR3nt: TGTGCCACCTCTACTAGCGGGGTCGGCAATGAGCAGTTCTTC

v_gene: TRBV7-6
j_gene: TRBJ1-5
abundance: few
d_gene: TRBD1
CDR3aa: CASSSTGGLYQPQHF
CDR3nt: TGTGCCAGCAGCTCTACAGGGGGCCTTTATCAGCCCCAGCATTTT

v_gene: TRBV10-2
j_gene: TRBJ2-7
abundance: .
d_gene: .
CDR3aa: CASIGVDYGQYF
CDR3nt: TGCGCCAGTATAGGAGTCGACTACGGGCAGTACTTC

v_gene: TRBV13
j_gene: TRBJ2-2
abundance: .
d_gene: .
CDR3aa: CASSLFNWGANGELFF
CDR3nt: TGTGCCAGCAGCCTCTTTAATTGGGGGGCGAACGGGGAGCTGTTTTTT

v_gene: TRBV13
j_gene: TRBJ2-5
abundance: few
d_gene: .
CDR3aa: CASSLRAYRETQYF
CDR3nt: TGTGCCAGCAGCTTAAGGGCCTATAGAGAGACCCAGTACTTC

v_gene: TRBV5-4
j_gene: TRBJ2-3
abundance: many
d_gene: .
CDR3aa: CASSLEGGGDTQYF
CDR3nt: TGTGCCAGCAGCTTAGAGGGGGGGGGAGATACGCAGTATTTT

v_gene: TRBV24-1
j_gene: TRBJ2-5
abundance: few
d_gene: .
CDR3aa: CATSTGYQETQYF
CDR3nt: TGTGCCACGTCAACGGGGTACCAAGAGACCCAGTACTTC

v_gene: TRBV6-2/TRBV6-3
j_gene: TRBJ1-1
abundance: few
d_gene: .
CDR3aa: CASSYNFLGTLNTEAFF
CDR3nt: TGTGCCAGCAGTTACAATTTTTTAGGGACATTGAACACTGAAGCTTTCTTT

v_gene: TRBV29-1
j_gene: TRBJ1-4
abundance: .
d_gene: .
CDR3aa: CRAGRTCRVTNEKLFF
CDR3nt: TGCAGGGCTGGGAGGACCTGCCGAGTGACTAATGAAAAACTGTTTTTT

v_gene: TRBV6-1
j_gene: TRBJ2-7
abundance: .
d_gene: .
CDR3aa: CASSEKVTSYEQYF
CDR3nt: TGTGCCAGCAGTGAAAAAGTCACATCCTACGAGCAGTACTTC

v_gene: TRBV6-2/TRBV6-3
j_gene: TRBJ1-3
abundance: .
d_gene: TRBD1
CDR3aa: CASSYLGTEDTIYF
CDR3nt: TGTGCCAGCAGTTACCTAGGGACAGAAGACACCATATATTTT

v_gene: TRBV7-2
j_gene: TRBJ2-5
abundance: many
d_gene: .
CDR3aa: CASSSDLGETQYF
CDR3nt: TGTGCCAGCAGCTCGGACTTGGGAGAGACCCAGTACTTC

v_gene: TRBV6-2/TRBV6-3
j_gene: TRBJ1-4
abundance: .
d_gene: TRBD1
CDR3aa: CASSYDRAATNEKLFF
CDR3nt: TGTGCCAGCAGTTACGACAGGGCGGCTACTAATGAAAAACTGTTTTTT

v_gene: TRBV12-3/TRBV12-4
j_gene: TRBJ1-1
abundance: .
d_gene: TRBD1
CDR3aa: CASKMTGMTEAFF
CDR3nt: TGTGCCAGCAAAATGACAGGGATGACTGAAGCTTTCTTT

v_gene: TRBV27
j_gene: TRBJ2-4
abundance: .
d_gene: .
CDR3aa: CVSVRGSKNIQYF
CDR3nt: TGTGTCAGCGTTCGGGGTTCCAAAAACATTCAGTACTTC

v_gene: TRBV6-2/TRBV6-3
j_gene: TRBJ2-3
abundance: few
d_gene: .
CDR3aa: CASSYDPGGGTDTQYF
CDR3nt: TGTGCCAGCAGTTACGATCCTGGCGGAGGAACAGATACGCAGTATTTT

v_gene: TRBV6-5
j_gene: TRBJ2-5
abundance: few
d_gene: .
CDR3aa: CASSYFVGVETQYF
CDR3nt: TGTGCCAGCAGTTACTTTGTTGGGGTCGAGACCCAGTACTTC

v_gene: TRBV12-5
j_gene: TRBJ2-1
abundance: .
d_gene: .
CDR3aa: CASGLGLDEQFF
CDR3nt: TGTGCTAGTGGCCTGGGACTCGATGAGCAGTTCTTC

v_gene: TRBV6-5
j_gene: TRBJ2-1
abundance: few
d_gene: .
CDR3aa: CASSYSSGNNEQFF
CDR3nt: TGTGCCAGCAGTTACTCTTCGGGGAACAATGAGCAGTTCTTC

v_gene: TRBV4-1
j_gene: TRBJ1-1
abundance: few
d_gene: .
CDR3aa: CASSQGQGLEAFF
CDR3nt: TGCGCCAGCAGCCAAGGTCAGGGACTTGAAGCTTTCTTT

v_gene: TRBV27
j_gene: TRBJ2-3
abundance: .
d_gene: .
CDR3aa: CASLGLDSTDTQYF
CDR3nt: TGTGCCAGCCTAGGATTGGATAGCACAGATACGCAGTATTTT

v_gene: TRBV7-6
j_gene: TRBJ2-1
abundance: many
d_gene: TRBD2
CDR3aa: CASSFIAGAGNEQFF
CDR3nt: TGTGCCAGCAGCTTTATAGCGGGGGCGGGAAATGAGCAGTTCTTC

v_gene: TRBV4-1
j_gene: TRBJ2-3
abundance: few
d_gene: .
CDR3aa: CASSQVGDGPSTDTQYF
CDR3nt: TGCGCCAGCAGCCAAGTAGGGGACGGACCTAGCACAGATACGCAGTATTTT

v_gene: TRBV27
j_gene: TRBJ2-1
abundance: many
d_gene: TRBD1
CDR3aa: CASKRDRGHIEQFF
CDR3nt: TGTGCCAGCAAACGGGACAGGGGGCATATTGAGCAGTTCTTC

v_gene: TRBV10-3
j_gene: TRBJ1-2
abundance: few
d_gene: TRBD1
CDR3aa: CAISELGGGIVESYTF
CDR3nt: TGTGCCATCAGTGAATTGGGAGGGGGCATCGTCGAGAGCTACACCTTC

v_gene: TRBV4-1
j_gene: TRBJ2-1
abundance: few
d_gene: TRBD1
CDR3aa: CASSRTGTGNEQFF
CDR3nt: TGCGCCAGCAGCCGGACAGGGACGGGCAATGAGCAGTTCTTC

v_gene: TRBV7-8
j_gene: TRBJ2-1
abundance: few
d_gene: .
CDR3aa: CASSLSLGYHEQFF
CDR3nt: TGTGCCAGCAGCCTCTCACTAGGGTACCATGAGCAGTTCTTC

v_gene: TRBV5-1
j_gene: TRBJ2-1
abundance: .
d_gene: .
CDR3aa: CASSLSENEQFF
CDR3nt: TGCGCCAGCAGCTTAAGCGAAAATGAGCAGTTCTTC

v_gene: TRBV7-6
j_gene: TRBJ2-2
abundance: many
d_gene: .
CDR3aa: CASSRTRAGELFF
CDR3nt: TGTGCCAGCAGCCGTACTCGGGCCGGGGAGCTGTTTTTT

v_gene: TRBV12-3/TRBV12-4
j_gene: TRBJ1-1
abundance: few
d_gene: .
CDR3aa: CASSLDWEGNTEAFF
CDR3nt: TGTGCCAGCAGTTTAGACTGGGAGGGGAACACTGAAGCTTTCTTT

v_gene: TRBV7-3
j_gene: TRBJ2-2
abundance: many
d_gene: .
CDR3aa: CASTEGSGELFF
CDR3nt: TGTGCCTCCACAGAGGGATCCGGGGAGCTGTTTTTT

v_gene: TRBV7-2
j_gene: TRBJ2-1
abundance: many
d_gene: TRBD2
CDR3aa: CASRPSGGAYNEQFF
CDR3nt: TGTGCCAGCAGACCTAGCGGGGGGGCCTACAATGAGCAGTTCTTC

v_gene: TRBV27
j_gene: TRBJ2-2
abundance: .
d_gene: TRBD2
CDR3aa: CASSLWEGSGELFF
CDR3nt: TGTGCCAGCAGTTTATGGGAGGGAAGCGGGGAGCTGTTTTTT

v_gene: TRBV18
j_gene: TRBJ1-5
abundance: .
d_gene: .
CDR3aa: CASSSQDRDQPQHF
CDR3nt: TGTGCCAGCTCCTCTCAGGACAGAGATCAGCCCCAGCATTTT

v_gene: TRBV2
j_gene: TRBJ2-1
abundance: few
d_gene: .
CDR3aa: CASGRSGNEQFF
CDR3nt: TGTGCCAGCGGACGGTCGGGGAATGAGCAGTTCTTC

v_gene: TRBV6-6
j_gene: TRBJ2-1
abundance: once
d_gene: .
CDR3aa: CVSKEWGYNEQFF
CDR3nt: TGTGTCAGCAAGGAATGGGGTTACAATGAGCAGTTCTTC

v_gene: TRBV5-5
j_gene: TRBJ2-1
abundance: .
d_gene: .
CDR3aa: CASSLAQGWYNEQFF
CDR3nt: TGTGCCAGCAGCTTGGCGCAGGGGTGGTACAATGAGCAGTTCTTC

v_gene: TRBV4-1
j_gene: TRBJ2-7
abundance: few
d_gene: TRBD2
CDR3aa: CASSSPTSGTYEQYF
CDR3nt: TGCGCCAGCAGCTCTCCAACTAGCGGCACCTACGAGCAGTACTTC

v_gene: TRBV19
j_gene: TRBJ2-3
abundance: .
d_gene: .
CDR3aa: CASSYPHPGTTNTDTQYF
CDR3nt: TGTGCCAGTAGTTACCCGCACCCCGGGACAACTAACACAGATACGCAGTATTTT

v_gene: TRBV2
j_gene: TRBJ1-2
abundance: .
d_gene: TRBD1
CDR3aa: CASRDSVIFNYGYTF
CDR3nt: TGTGCCAGCCGGGACAGCGTGATCTTTAACTATGGCTACACCTTC

v_gene: TRBV7-9
j_gene: TRBJ2-2
abundance: many
d_gene: TRBD2
CDR3aa: CASITLGRTGELFF
CDR3nt: TGTGCCAGCATCACCCTCGGGAGGACCGGGGAGCTGTTTTTT